Listed below are T cell receptor beta chains from one sample, sequenced in a study of T cells in Graves' hyperthyroidism and ophthalmopathy. TCRdb processed the multiplex PCR reads anew with MiXCR; each CDR3 protein has one entry. This table holds around 570,000 distinct CDR3 sequences, just under 20% found once. Sequenced: blood. These receptor sequences come from a man in his forties or fifties with Graves' ophthalmopathy. Both conserved end residues are part of each CDR3. A D gene is named only where the DNA matches it firmly.

TRBJ2-3,TRBV12-3/TRBV12-4,TRBD2,CASSLASGRIDTQYF
TRBJ2-3,TRBV20-1,-,CSAKDGTTDTQYF
TRBJ1-2,TRBV5-1,-,CASSVTVNYGYTF
TRBJ1-2,TRBV3-1,-,CASSQQTGGYTF
TRBJ2-1,TRBV30,-,CAWTSSNEQFF
TRBJ1-4,TRBV3-1,-,CASSQTGPGRENEKLFF
TRBJ2-2,TRBV2,-,CASSAPGAGTNTGELFF
TRBJ2-7,TRBV10-3,TRBD2,CAISESSGGTYEQYF
TRBJ2-7,TRBV4-1,-,CASSFLGSRSSYEQYF
TRBJ2-1,TRBV20-1,TRBD2,CSARYWAGGSNEQFF
TRBJ2-5,TRBV19,-,CASSGRVGETQYF
TRBJ1-5,TRBV28,-,CASSQPGVFYQPQHF
TRBJ1-1,TRBV11-2,TRBD1,CASSLGVGQGAFF
TRBJ2-3,TRBV12-3/TRBV12-4,-,CASSLRAVTDTQYF
TRBJ2-1,TRBV7-9,TRBD2,CASSLGTSGLLYNEQFF
TRBJ1-4,TRBV7-8,TRBD1,CASSLRGYRGGQGNEKLFF
TRBJ2-2,TRBV12-3/TRBV12-4,-,CASTLGVGTGELFF
TRBJ2-2,TRBV4-2,-,CASSQVTGTPGAGELFF
TRBJ2-1,TRBV11-2,-,CASEQGYDEQFF
TRBJ2-7,TRBV27,TRBD1,CASSPRTGWASEQYF
TRBJ2-3,TRBV19,TRBD2,CASTEAGGLTDTQYF
TRBJ1-1,TRBV10-3,TRBD1,CAIRETGSGDEAFF
TRBJ2-1,TRBV6-2/TRBV6-3,-,CASSYVPGSSYNEQFF
TRBJ1-2,TRBV28,-,CASSPPVRAGYGYTF
TRBJ2-5,TRBV18,-,CASSPSGTQYF